This T cell receptor beta chain originates from a study of T cells expressing NK-cell markers (dated by TCRdb to 2018 to 2020). As for the study more broadly: TCR beta-chain repertoires were profiled in sorted CD3+CD56+NKG2C+, CD3+CD56+NKG2C- and CD3+CD56-NKG2C+ T-cell subsets from several donors. The libraries were sequenced on Illumina HiSeq 2000/2500, MiSeq or NextSeq, producing 2 x 150 bp reads. Among the eight sequenced donors, only one was HCMV-seronegative, while the other seven were HCMV-seropositive. The eight sequenced donors were randomly selected healthy volunteers, three men and five women. On the study overall, not on this receptor specifically: Those dominant clonotypes were again the most abundant among CD3+CD56-NKG2C+ cells in a few donors, at roughly 25-65%. In several donors, the dominant CD3+CD56+NKG2C+ clonotypes were among the top 10 CD8+ clonotypes and accounted for about 1.0-7.0% of CD8+ T cells. It remained unclear whether the expanded NKG2C-expressing T cell clones were specific for HCMV antigens.

In the germline V gene (reference sequence), CDR1 corresponds to DFQATT and CDR2 to SNEGSKA. From the cysteine through the phenylalanine, the CDR3 covers 13 amino acids. No DNA accompanies this entry. To determine HCMV serostatus, a commercial ELISA kit was used to detect HCMV-specific IgG in serum. Ficoll density gradient centrifugation was used to isolate peripheral blood mononuclear cells from blood. This sample was sequenced with an Illumina HiSeq 2000. TCR beta cDNA libraries were made by 5'RACE template switching that added a universal primer site and unique molecular identifiers. cDNA synthesis was primed from the TCR beta constant segment and was followed by two successive PCR amplification steps. Under the source paper's analysis protocol: MIGEC was used to demultiplex reads and group the reads by UMI, and MiTCR was used to assemble and quantify clonotypes. Only TCR cDNA sequences supported by at least two reads were kept to exclude erroneous sequences. The tcR package was used for downstream repertoire analysis, and clonotypes were matched between fractions using CDR3 nucleotide sequence together with V segment. VDJmatch was used to annotate antigen specificity against VDJdb, with one amino acid substitution in CDR3 allowed. TCRdb reprocessed the reads, reporting each CDR3 protein sequence once and no DNA. It is TCRdb's table, rather than the study itself, that gives the V and J calls and clone size. The sample's table covers fewer than 200,000 distinct CDR3 sequences. Together, the top ten hold approximately 17% of the sample.

Turning to this clonotype: Its antigen is unknown.

The sequence joins TRBV20-1 to TRBJ1-2; the TCRdb D gene call, TRBD1, has no DNA to confirm it. Sample: blood T cells: a sorted CD56 or NKG2C T cell subset, CD4+ or CD8+ T cells, or bulk PBMC T cells (not recorded which). The clonotype originates from a woman aged 18-69 years in good health. The CDR3 has the sequence CSAGQGYDYGYTF.